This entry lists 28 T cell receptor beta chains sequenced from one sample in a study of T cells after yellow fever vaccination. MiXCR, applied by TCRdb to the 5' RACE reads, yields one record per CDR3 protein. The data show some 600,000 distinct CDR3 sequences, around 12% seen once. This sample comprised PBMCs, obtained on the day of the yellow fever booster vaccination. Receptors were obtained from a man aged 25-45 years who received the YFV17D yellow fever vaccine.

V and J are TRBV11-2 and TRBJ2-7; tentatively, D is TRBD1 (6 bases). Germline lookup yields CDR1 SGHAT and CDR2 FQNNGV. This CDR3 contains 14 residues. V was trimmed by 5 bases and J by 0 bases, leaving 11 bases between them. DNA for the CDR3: TGTGCCAGCAGCCAGACAGGAGCCTCCTACGAGCAGTACTTC. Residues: CASSQTGASYEQYF.

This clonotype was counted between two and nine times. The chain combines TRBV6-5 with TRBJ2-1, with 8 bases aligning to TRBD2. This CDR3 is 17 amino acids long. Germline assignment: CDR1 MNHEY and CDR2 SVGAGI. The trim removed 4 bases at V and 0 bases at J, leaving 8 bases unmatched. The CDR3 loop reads CASSSTSGVSSYNEQFF. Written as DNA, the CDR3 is TGTGCCAGCAGTTCCACTAGCGGAGTGAGCTCCTACAATGAGCAGTTCTTC.

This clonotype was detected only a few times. This CDR3 reads CASSRGLANEKLFF. Written as DNA, the CDR3 is TGTGCCAGCAGCCGCGGCTTAGCTAATGAAAAACTGTTTTTT. The chain uses TRBV14 and TRBJ1-4; D unresolved. In germline, CDR1 is SGHDN, CDR2 FVKESK. The germline V and J ends were trimmed by 4 bases and 3 bases, with 9 bases remaining between them. The CDR3 length is 14 residues.

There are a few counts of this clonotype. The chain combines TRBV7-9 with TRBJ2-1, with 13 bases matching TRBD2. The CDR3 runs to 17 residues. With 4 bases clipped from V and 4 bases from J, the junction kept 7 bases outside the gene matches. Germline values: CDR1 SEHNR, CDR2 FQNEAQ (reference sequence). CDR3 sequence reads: CASSSGLAGESYNEQFF. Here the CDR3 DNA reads TGTGCCAGCAGCTCCGGACTAGCGGGAGAATCATACAATGAGCAGTTCTTC.

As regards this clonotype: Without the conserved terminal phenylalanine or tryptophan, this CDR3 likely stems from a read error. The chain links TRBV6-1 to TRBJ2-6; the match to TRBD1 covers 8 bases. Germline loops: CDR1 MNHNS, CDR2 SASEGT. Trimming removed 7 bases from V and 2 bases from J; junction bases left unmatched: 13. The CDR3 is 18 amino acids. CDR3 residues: CASTYGRGQLTGANVLTL. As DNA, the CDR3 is TGTGCCAGCACCTATGGCAGGGGGCAACTCACTGGGGCCAACGTCCTGACTCTC.

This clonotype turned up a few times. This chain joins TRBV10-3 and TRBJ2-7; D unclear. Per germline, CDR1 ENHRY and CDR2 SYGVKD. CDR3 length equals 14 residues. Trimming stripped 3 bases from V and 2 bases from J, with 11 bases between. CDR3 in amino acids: CAISESGNPYEQYF. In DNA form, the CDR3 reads TGTGCCATCAGTGAATCTGGGAACCCCTACGAGCAGTACTTC.

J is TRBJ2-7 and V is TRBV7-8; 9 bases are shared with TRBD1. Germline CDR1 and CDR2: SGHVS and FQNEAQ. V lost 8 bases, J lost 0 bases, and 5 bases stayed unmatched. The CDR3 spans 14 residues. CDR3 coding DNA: TGTGCCAGCCTAAGGGACAGGGTCTCCTACGAGCAGTACTTC. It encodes CASLRDRVSYEQYF.

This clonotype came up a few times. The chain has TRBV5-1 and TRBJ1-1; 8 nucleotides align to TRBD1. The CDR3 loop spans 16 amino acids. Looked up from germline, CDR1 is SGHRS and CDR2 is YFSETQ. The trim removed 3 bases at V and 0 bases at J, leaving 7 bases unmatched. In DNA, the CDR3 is TGCGCCAGCAGCTACAGGGGGGAAACCCTGAACACTGAAGCTTTCTTT. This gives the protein CASSYRGETLNTEAFF.

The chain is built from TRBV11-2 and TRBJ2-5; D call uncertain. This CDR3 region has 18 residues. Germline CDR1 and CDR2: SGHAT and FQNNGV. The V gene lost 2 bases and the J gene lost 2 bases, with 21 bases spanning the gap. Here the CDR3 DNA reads TGTGCCAGCAGCTTATTTCTCGGTAGGATTCGTGGGCAAGAGACCCAGTACTTC. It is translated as CASSLFLGRIRGQETQYF.

The CDR3 reads CASIGGRISGELFF. The CDR3 DNA is TGTGCCAGTATCGGCGGGAGGATCTCCGGGGAGCTGTTTTTT. The chain has TRBV19 and TRBJ2-2; 8 positions match TRBD2. From germline, CDR1 is LNHDA and CDR2 SQIVND (reference sequence). V lost 7 bases to trimming and J lost 6 bases; unmatched junction nucleotides: 7. The CDR3 extends over 14 amino acids.

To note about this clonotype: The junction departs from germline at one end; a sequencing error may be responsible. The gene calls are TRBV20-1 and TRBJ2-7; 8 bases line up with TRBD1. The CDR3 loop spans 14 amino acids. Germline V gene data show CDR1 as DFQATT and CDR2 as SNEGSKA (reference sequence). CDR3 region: CSPRTGRNSYEQYF. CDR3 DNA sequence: TGCAGTCCTAGGACAGGGCGAAATTCCTACGAGCAGTACTTC.

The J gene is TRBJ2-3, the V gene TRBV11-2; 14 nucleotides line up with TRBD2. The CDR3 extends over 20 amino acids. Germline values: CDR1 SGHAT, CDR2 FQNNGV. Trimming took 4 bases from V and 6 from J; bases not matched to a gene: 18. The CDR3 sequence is CASSSPGTSGREPTGDTQYF. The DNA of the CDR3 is TGTGCCAGCAGCTCCCCCGGGACTAGCGGGAGAGAGCCTACAGGGGATACGCAGTATTTT.

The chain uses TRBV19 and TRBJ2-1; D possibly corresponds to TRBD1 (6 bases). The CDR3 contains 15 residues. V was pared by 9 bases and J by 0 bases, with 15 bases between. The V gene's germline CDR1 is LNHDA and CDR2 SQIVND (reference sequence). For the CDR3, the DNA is TGTGCCAGCAAATCCGGGACACCCTCCTACAATGAGCAGTTCTTC. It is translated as CASKSGTPSYNEQFF.

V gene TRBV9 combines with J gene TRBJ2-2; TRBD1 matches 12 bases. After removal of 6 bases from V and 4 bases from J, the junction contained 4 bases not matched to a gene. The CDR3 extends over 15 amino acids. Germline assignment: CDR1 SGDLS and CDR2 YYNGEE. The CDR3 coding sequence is TGTGCCAGCACCCAGGGACAGGGGGCCACCGGGGAGCTGTTTTTT. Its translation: CASTQGQGATGELFF.

The CDR3 loop is CASSLAPGDRNGYTF. Here the CDR3 DNA reads TGTGCCAGCAGCTTGGCCCCGGGGGACCGGAATGGCTACACCTTC. The V gene is TRBV5-5, the J gene TRBJ1-2, with D possibly being TRBD1 (5 bases). The CDR3 is made up of 15 amino acids. The V and J ends lost 0 bases and 6 bases respectively, with 15 bases between them. Germline V CDR1 and CDR2: SGHKS, YYEKEE (reference sequence).

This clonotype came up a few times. The CDR3 DNA follows: TGCGCCAGCACCAATAGGGGGAGTACAGATACGCAGTATTTT. This translates into CASTNRGSTDTQYF. The rearrangement uses TRBV5-1 and TRBJ2-3, with D maybe TRBD1 (6 bases). The CDR3 loop spans 14 amino acids. Trimming took 6 bases from V and 3 from J, leaving 14 bases between them. Looked up from germline, CDR1 is SGHRS and CDR2 is YFSETQ.

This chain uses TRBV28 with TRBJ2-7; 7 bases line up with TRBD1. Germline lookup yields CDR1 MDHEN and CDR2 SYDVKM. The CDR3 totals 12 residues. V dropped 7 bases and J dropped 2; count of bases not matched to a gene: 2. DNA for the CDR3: TGTGCCAGCACGGACAGGCCCTACGAGCAGTACTTC. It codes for CASTDRPYEQYF. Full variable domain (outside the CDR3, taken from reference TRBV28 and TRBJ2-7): DVKVTQSSRYLVKRTGEKVFLECVQDMDHENMFWYRQDPGLGLRLIYFSYDVKMKEKGDIPEGYSVSREKKERFSLILESASTNQTSMYLCASTDRPYEQYFGPGTRLTVT.

In nucleotides, the CDR3 is TGTGCCAGCTCCCGAGGAGTGGGACGGGGGGTTGGGGAGCAGTTCTTC. Amino acid sequence: CASSRGVGRGVGEQFF. The rearrangement uses TRBV12-3 or TRBV12-4 and TRBJ2-1, with TRBD2 matching over 7 bases. V lost 8 bases to trimming and J lost 10 bases; unmatched junction nucleotides: 20. The CDR3 spans 16 residues.

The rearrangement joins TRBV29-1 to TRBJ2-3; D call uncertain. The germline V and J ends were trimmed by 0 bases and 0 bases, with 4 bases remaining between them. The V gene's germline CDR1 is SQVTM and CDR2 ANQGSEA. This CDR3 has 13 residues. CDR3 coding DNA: TGCAGCGTTGAAGAACGAAGCACAGATACGCAGTATTTT. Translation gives CSVEERSTDTQYF.

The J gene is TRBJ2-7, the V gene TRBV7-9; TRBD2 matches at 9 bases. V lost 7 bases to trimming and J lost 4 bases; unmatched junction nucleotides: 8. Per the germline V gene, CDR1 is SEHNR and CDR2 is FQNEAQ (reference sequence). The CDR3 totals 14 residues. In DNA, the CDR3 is TGTGCCAGCATGGGGCGGGAGGGCCGTTACGAGCAGTACTTC. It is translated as CASMGREGRYEQYF.

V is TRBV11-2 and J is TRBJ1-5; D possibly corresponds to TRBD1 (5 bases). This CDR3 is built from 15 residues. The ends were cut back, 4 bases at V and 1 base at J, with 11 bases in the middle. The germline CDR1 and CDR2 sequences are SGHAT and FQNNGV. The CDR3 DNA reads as TGTGCCAGCAGCTGGGGAGAGGGGAGCAATCAGCCCCAGCATTTT. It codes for CASSWGEGSNQPQHF.

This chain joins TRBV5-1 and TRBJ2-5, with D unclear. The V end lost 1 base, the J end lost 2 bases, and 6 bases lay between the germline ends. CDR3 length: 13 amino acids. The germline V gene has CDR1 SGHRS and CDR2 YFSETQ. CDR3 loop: CASSLKAQETQYF. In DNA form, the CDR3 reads TGCGCCAGCAGCTTGAAAGCTCAAGAGACCCAGTACTTC.

The CDR3 DNA is TGCAGTGCTAAAAGCCTAGCGGGTTACGAGCAGTACTTC. Its translation: CSAKSLAGYEQYF. This chain uses TRBV20-1 with TRBJ2-7; 8 bases match TRBD2. There are 13 residues in the CDR3. The ends lost 4 bases at V and 4 bases at J; junction bases unmatched: 6. The germline CDR1 and CDR2 sequences are DFQATT and SNEGSKA (reference sequence).

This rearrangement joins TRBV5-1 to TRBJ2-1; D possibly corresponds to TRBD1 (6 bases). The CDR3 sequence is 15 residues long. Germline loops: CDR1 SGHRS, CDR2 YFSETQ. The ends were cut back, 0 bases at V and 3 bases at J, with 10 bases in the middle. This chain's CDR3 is CASSLVTGLYNEQFF. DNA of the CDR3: TGCGCCAGCAGCTTGGTCACAGGGCTCTACAATGAGCAGTTCTTC. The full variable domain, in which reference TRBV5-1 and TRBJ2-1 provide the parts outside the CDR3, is KAGVTQTPRYLIKTRGQQVTLSCSPISGHRSVSWYQQTPGQGLQFLFEYFSETQRNKGNFPGRFSGRQFSNSRSEMNVSTLELGDSALYLCASSLVTGLYNEQFFGPGTRLTVL.

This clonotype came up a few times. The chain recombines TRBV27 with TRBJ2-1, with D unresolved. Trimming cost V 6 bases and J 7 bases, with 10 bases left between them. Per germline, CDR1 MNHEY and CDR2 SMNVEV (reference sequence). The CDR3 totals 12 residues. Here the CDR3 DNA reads TGTGCCAGCAGAGAAGTGGGGAATGAGCAGTTCTTC. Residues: CASREVGNEQFF.

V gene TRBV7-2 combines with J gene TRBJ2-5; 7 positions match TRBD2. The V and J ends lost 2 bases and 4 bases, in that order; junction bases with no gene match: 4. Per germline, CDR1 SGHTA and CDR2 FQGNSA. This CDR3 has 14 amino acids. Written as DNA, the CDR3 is TGTGCCAGCAGCTTATTCGGGGGGACAGAGACCCAGTACTTC. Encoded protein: CASSLFGGTETQYF.

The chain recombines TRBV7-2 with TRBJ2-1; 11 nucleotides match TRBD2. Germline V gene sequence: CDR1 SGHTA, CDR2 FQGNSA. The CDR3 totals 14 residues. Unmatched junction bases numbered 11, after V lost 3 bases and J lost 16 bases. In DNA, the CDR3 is TGTGCCAGCAGCTTGGAACTAGCGGGAGTTGTGAGATTCTTC. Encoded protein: CASSLELAGVVRFF.

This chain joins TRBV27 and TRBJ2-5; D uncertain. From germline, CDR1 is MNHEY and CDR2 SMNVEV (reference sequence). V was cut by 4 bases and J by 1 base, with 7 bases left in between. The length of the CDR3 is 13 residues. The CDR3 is CASSSALQETQYF. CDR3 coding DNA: TGTGCCAGCAGTTCGGCCCTCCAAGAGACCCAGTACTTC.